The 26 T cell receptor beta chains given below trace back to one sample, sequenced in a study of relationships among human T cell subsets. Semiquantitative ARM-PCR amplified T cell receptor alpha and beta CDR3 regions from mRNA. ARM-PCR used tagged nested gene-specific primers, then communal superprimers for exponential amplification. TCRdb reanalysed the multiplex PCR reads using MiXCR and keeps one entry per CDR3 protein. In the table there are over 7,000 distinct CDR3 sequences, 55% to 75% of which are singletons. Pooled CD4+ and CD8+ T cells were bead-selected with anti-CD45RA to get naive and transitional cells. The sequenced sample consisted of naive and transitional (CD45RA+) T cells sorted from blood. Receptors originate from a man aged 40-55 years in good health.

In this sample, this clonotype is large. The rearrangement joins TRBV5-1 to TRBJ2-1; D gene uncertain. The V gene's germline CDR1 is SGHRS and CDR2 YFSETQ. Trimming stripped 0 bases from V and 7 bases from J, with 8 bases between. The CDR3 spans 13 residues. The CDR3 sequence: CASSLGSSNEQFF. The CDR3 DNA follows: TGCGCCAGCAGCTTGGGTAGCTCAAATGAGCAGTTCTTC.

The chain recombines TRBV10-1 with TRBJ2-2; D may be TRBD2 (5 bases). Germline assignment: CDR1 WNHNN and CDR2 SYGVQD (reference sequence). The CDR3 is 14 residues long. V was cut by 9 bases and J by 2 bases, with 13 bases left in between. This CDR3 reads CAREDKPNTGELFF. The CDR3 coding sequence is TGCGCCAGGGAGGATAAACCAAACACCGGGGAGCTGTTTTTT.

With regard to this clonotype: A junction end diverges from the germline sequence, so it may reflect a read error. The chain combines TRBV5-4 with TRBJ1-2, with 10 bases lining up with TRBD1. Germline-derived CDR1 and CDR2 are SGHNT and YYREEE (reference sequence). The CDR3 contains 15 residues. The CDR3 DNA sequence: TGCGCCAGCAGCATTTCAGGGACAGGGGAGAATGGCTACACCTTC. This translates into CASSISGTGENGYTF.

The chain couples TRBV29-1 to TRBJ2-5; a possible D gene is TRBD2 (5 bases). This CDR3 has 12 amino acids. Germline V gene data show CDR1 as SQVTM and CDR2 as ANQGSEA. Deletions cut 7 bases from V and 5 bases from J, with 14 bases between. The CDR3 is CSAGSRVETQYF. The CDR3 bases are TGCAGCGCTGGGAGCCGGGTGGAGACCCAGTACTTC. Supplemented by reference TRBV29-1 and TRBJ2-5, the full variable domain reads SAVISQKPSRDICQRGTSLTIQCQVDSQVTMMFWYRQQPGQSLTLIATANQGSEATYESGFVIDKFPISRPNLTFSTLTVSNMSPEDSSIYLCSAGSRVETQYFGPGTRLLVL.

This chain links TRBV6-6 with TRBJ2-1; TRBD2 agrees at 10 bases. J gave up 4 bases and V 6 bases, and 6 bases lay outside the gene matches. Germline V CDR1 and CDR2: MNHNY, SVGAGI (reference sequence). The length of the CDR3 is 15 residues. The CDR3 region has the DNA TGTGCCAGCAGCGTAAGCGGGAGGGAATACAATGAGCAGTTCTTC. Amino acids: CASSVSGREYNEQFF.

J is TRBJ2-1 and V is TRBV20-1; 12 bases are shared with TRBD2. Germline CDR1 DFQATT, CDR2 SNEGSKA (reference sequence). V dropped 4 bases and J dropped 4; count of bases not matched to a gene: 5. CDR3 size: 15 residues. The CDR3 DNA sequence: TGCAGTGCTACGAGACTAGCGGGAGAGTACAATGAGCAGTTCTTC. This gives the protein CSATRLAGEYNEQFF.

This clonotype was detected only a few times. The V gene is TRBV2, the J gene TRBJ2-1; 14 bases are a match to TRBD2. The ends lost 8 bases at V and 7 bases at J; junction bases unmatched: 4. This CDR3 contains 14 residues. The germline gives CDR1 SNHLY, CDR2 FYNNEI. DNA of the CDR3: TGTGCCAGCGGGACTAGCGGGAGTGTTAATGAGCAGTTCTTC. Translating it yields CASGTSGSVNEQFF.

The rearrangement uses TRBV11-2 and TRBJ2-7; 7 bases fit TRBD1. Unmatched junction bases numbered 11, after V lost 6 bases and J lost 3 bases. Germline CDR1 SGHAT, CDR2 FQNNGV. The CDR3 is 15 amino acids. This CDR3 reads CASRSVRDRHYEQYF. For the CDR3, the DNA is TGTGCCAGCAGGTCGGTCCGGGACAGACACTACGAGCAGTACTTC.

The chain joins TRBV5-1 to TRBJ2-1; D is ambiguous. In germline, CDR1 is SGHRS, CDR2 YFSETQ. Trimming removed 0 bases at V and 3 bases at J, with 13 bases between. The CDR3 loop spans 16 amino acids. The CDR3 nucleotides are TGCGCCAGCAGCTTGGAGTCTACTTTCCGCTACAATGAGCAGTTCTTC. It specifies CASSLESTFRYNEQFF.

The CDR3: CASSQAPGEAILEAFF. CDR3 nucleotides: TGTGCCAGCAGCCAAGCCCCAGGGGAAGCCATACTCGAAGCTTTCTTT. The chain uses TRBV14 and TRBJ1-1; a possible D gene is TRBD1 (6 bases). CDR3 length: 16 residues. Germline assignment: CDR1 SGHDN and CDR2 FVKESK. Trimming left V 1 base short and J 8 bases short, with 20 bases between.

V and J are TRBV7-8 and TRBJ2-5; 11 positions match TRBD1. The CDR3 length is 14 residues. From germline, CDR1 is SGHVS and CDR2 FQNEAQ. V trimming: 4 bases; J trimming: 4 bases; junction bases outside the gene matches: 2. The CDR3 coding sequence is TGTGCCAGCAGCTCCGGGACAGGGGGAGAGACCCAGTACTTC. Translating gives CASSSGTGGETQYF.

The CDR3 DNA reads as TGCAGCGTCCTCTCCGGGACAGGGAATTCACCCCTCCACTTT. This sequence encodes CSVLSGTGNSPLHF. The chain joins TRBV29-1 to TRBJ1-6, with TRBD1 matching over 9 bases. The germline V gene encodes CDR1 SQVTM and CDR2 ANQGSEA. J gave up 7 bases and V 6 bases, and 7 bases lay outside the gene matches. The CDR3 sequence is 14 residues long. Complete variable domain (other parts from reference TRBV29-1 and TRBJ1-6): SAVISQKPSRDICQRGTSLTIQCQVDSQVTMMFWYRQQPGQSLTLIATANQGSEATYESGFVIDKFPISRPNLTFSTLTVSNMSPEDSSIYLCSVLSGTGNSPLHFGNGTRLTVT.

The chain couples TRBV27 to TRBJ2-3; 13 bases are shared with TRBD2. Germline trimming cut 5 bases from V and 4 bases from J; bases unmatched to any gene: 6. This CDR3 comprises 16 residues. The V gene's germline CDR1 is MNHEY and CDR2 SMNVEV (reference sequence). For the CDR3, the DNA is TGTGCCAGCAGTCTAACTAGCGGGGGGGCGCCAGATACGCAGTATTTT. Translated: CASSLTSGGAPDTQYF.

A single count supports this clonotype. The DNA for the CDR3 is TGCGCCAGCAGCCACCCGGGACTAGGCGGGAACGAGCAGTACTTC. This sequence encodes CASSHPGLGGNEQYF. The chain joins TRBV4-1 to TRBJ2-7; 8 positions match TRBD2. Germline CDR1 is MGHRA and CDR2 is YSYEKL. The CDR3 is 15 amino acids. Unmatched junction bases numbered 9, after V lost 3 bases and J lost 5 bases.

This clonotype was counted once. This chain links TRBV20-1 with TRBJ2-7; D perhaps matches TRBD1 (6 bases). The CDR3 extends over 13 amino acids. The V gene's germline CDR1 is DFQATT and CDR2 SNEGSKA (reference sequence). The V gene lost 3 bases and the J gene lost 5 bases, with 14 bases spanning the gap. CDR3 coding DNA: TGCAGTGCTAGTGGCGACAGGATCCACGAGCAGTACTTC. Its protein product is CSASGDRIHEQYF.

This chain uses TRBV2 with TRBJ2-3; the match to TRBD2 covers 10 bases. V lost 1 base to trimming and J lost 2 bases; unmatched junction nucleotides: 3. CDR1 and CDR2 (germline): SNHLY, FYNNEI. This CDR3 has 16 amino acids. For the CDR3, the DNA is TGTGCCAGCAGTGAAGGGACTAGCGGTCCCACAGATACGCAGTATTTT. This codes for CASSEGTSGPTDTQYF.

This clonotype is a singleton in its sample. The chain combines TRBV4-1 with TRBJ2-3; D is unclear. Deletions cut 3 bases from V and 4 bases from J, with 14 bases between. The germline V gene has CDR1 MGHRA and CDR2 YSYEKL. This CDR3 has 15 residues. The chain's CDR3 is CASSHSGDVADTQYF. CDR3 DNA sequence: TGCGCCAGCAGCCATTCTGGAGATGTCGCAGATACGCAGTATTTT.

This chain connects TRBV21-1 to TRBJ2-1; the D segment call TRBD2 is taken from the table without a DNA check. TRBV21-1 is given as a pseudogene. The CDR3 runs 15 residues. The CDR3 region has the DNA TGTGCCAGCAACGCTAGCGGGGCATCCTACAATGAGCAGTTCTTC. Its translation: CASNASGASYNEQFF.

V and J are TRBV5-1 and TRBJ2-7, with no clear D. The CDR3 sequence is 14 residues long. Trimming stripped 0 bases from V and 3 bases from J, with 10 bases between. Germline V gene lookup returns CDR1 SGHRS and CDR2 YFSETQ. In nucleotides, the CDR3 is TGCGCCAGCAGCTTGGCCGGAGCCAACTACGAGCAGTACTTC. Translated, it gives CASSLAGANYEQYF.

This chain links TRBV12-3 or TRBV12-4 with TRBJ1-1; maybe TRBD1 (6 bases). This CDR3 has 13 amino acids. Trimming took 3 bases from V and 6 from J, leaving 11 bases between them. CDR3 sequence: CASSFNRVAEAFF. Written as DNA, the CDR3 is TGTGCCAGCAGTTTCAACAGGGTTGCTGAAGCTTTCTTT.

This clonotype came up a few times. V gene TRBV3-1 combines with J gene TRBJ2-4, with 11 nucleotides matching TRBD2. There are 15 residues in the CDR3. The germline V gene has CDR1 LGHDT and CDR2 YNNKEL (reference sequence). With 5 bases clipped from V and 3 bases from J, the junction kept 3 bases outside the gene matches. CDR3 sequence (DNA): TGTGCCAGCAGCTTAGCGGGAGGGGGCAAAAACATTCAGTACTTC. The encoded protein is CASSLAGGGKNIQYF.

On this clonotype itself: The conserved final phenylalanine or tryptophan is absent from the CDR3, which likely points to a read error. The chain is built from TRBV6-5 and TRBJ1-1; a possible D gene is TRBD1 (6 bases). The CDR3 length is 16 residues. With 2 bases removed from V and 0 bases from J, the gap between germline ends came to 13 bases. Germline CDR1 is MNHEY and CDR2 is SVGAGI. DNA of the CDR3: TGTGCCAGCAGTTACAAAGTGACAGGAGTGAACACTGAAGCTTTCTCT. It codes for CASSYKVTGVNTEAFS.

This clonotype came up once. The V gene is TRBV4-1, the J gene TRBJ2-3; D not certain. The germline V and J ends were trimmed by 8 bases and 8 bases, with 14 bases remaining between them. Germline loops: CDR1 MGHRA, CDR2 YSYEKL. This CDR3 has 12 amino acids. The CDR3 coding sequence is TGCGCCAGCGCCCCCGGAAGTGGTACGCAGTATTTT. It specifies CASAPGSGTQYF.

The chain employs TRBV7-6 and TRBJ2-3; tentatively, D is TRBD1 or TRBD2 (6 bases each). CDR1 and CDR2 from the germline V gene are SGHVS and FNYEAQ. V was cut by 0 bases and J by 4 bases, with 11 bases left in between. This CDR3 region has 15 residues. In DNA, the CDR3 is TGTGCCAGCAGCTTAGCCGACAGGAGGGCAGATACGCAGTATTTT. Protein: CASSLADRRADTQYF.

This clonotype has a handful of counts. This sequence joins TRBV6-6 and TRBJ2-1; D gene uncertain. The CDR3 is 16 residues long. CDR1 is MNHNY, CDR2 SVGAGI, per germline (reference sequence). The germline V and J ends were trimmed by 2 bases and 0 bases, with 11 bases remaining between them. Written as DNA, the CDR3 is TGTGCCAGCAGTTACCAGAGCGTAAGCTCCTACAATGAGCAGTTCTTC. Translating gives CASSYQSVSSYNEQFF.

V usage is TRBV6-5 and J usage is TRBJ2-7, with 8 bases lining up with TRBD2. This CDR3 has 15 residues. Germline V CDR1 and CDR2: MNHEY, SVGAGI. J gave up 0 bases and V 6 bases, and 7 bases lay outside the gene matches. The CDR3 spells CASSVGGGSSYEQYF. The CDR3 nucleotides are TGTGCCAGCAGCGTGGGCGGGGGGAGCTCCTACGAGCAGTACTTC.